This TCR beta chain was sequenced for a study of PD-L1 blockade in urothelial cancer. Across the study: Blood drawn 3 weeks (second dose) and 6 weeks after treatment start was analyzed. Blood gave a median 141,255 T cells.

Each PCR contained spiked-in synthetic TCR analog templates. Produced via immunoSEQ multiplex PCR; TCRdb's table is partial and in-frame only. Among tens of thousands of clones, 85% to 90% were seen once, and the ten largest hold 15% to 17%. The CDR3 consists of 15 residues. Per the germline V gene, CDR1 is MGHRA and CDR2 is YSYEKL. Trimming took 3 bases from V and 1 from J, leaving 9 bases between them. Worth noting for this clone: What it binds is unknown.

Study conclusions and caveats: Greater 3-week expansion of tumor-associated blood clones was recorded for durable-benefit patients.

Indicated time point: pretreatment peripheral blood. This rearrangement joins TRBV4-1 to TRBJ2-2; weak D call: TRBD1 (6 bases). The TCR sequence derives from a man aged 65 to 79 with urothelial cancer. Material: PBMCs, obtained around atezolizumab (anti-PD-L1) treatment. CDR3 nucleotides: TGCGCCAGCAGCCACCTGACAGGGAACACCGGGGAGCTGTTTTTT. This translates into CASSHLTGNTGELFF.